Presented here are 14 T cell receptor beta chains from one specimen sequenced in a study of T cells expressing NK-cell markers. TCRdb re-called the 5' RACE reads and catalogs CDR3 proteins one per entry, DNA excluded. This sample contains hundreds of thousands of distinct CDR3 sequences. Material for sequencing was blood T cells: a sorted CD56 or NKG2C T cell subset, CD4+ or CD8+ T cells, or bulk PBMC T cells (not recorded which). The source of these receptors is a man younger than 35 in good health.

This chain uses TRBV18 with TRBJ2-1; TCRdb indicates TRBD2, and absent DNA this call remains unverified. The CDR3 is made up of 16 amino acids. Germline V gives CDR1 KGHSH, CDR2 LQKENI. CDR3 amino acids: CASSLELAGGSHEQFF.

V is TRBV20-1 and J is TRBJ1-2. The CDR3 runs to 13 residues. Germline V gene data show CDR1 as DFQATT and CDR2 as SNEGSKA (reference sequence). The CDR3 sequence: CSARVPGGYGYTF.

The rearrangement links TRBV9 to TRBJ1-6; checking the TCRdb D call of TRBD1 is not possible without DNA. Per the germline V gene, CDR1 is SGDLS and CDR2 is YYNGEE. CDR3 length: 16 residues. CDR3 in amino acids: CASSLTGSSYNSPLHF.

The V and J genes are TRBV5-1 and TRBJ2-7. Germline CDR1 is SGHRS and CDR2 is YFSETQ. This CDR3 spans 15 amino acids. This chain's CDR3 is CASSLKLSSSYEQYF.

The J gene is TRBJ2-7, the V gene TRBV20-1. This CDR3 is 13 amino acids long. The germline CDR1 and CDR2 sequences are DFQATT and SNEGSKA (reference sequence). The CDR3 loop is CSARPGNTYEQYF.

The rearrangement uses TRBV29-1 and TRBJ1-1; TCRdb's D call of TRBD1 is untestable without DNA. This CDR3 has 12 amino acids. Germline-derived CDR1 and CDR2 are SQVTM and ANQGSEA. The CDR3 here is CSALGGAPEAFF. Filled out from reference TRBV29-1 and TRBJ1-1, the complete variable domain reads SAVISQKPSRDICQRGTSLTIQCQVDSQVTMMFWYRQQPGQSLTLIATANQGSEATYESGFVIDKFPISRPNLTFSTLTVSNMSPEDSSIYLCSALGGAPEAFFGQGTRLTVV.

This CDR3 reads CASTEDGSSYNEQFF. The chain is built from TRBV7-9 and TRBJ2-1. This CDR3 comprises 15 residues. The germline V gene has CDR1 SEHNR and CDR2 FQNEAQ (reference sequence). Looking up the rest from reference TRBV7-9 and TRBJ2-1 gives the full variable domain: DTGVSQNPRHKITKRGQNVTFRCDPISEHNRLYWYRQTLGQGPEFLTYFQNEAQLEKSRLLSDRFSAERPKGSFSTLEIQRTEQGDSAMYLCASTEDGSSYNEQFFGPGTRLTVL.

This sequence joins TRBV4-2 and TRBJ1-1; TCRdb calls TRBD1, which cannot be checked without DNA. This CDR3 has 14 residues. The germline V gene encodes CDR1 LGHNA and CDR2 YNFKEQ. CDR3 region: CASSQARTGGTAFF.

The chain carries TRBV5-6 and TRBJ2-4. Germline CDR1 and CDR2: SGHDT and YYEEEE. The CDR3 sequence is 16 residues long. CDR3 region: CASSLGRILAKNIQYF.

The chain has TRBV20-1 and TRBJ2-5. The CDR3 spans 14 residues. Germline V lookup: CDR1 DFQATT, CDR2 SNEGSKA (reference sequence). The CDR3: CSARIDRDQETQYF.

The V gene is TRBV20-1, the J gene TRBJ2-4; the D call from TCRdb, TRBD2, cannot be confirmed without DNA. Germline assignment: CDR1 DFQATT and CDR2 SNEGSKA (reference sequence). The CDR3 is 15 residues long. CDR3 in amino acids: CSARGTSLAKNIQYF.

The V call is TRBV11-2, the J call TRBJ2-5. Germline V gene data show CDR1 as SGHAT and CDR2 as FQNNGV. This CDR3 has 13 residues. This CDR3 reads CASSGHEEETQYF.

The V gene is TRBV3-1, the J gene TRBJ2-1; there is no DNA to check the TCRdb D call of TRBD2. Per the germline V gene, CDR1 is LGHDT and CDR2 is YNNKEL (reference sequence). The CDR3 length is 14 residues. CDR3 in amino acids: CASSRTSENNEQFF.

The V gene is TRBV12-3 or TRBV12-4, the J gene TRBJ2-5; lacking DNA, the TRBD2 call made by TCRdb goes unchecked. The CDR3 has 14 amino acids. The CDR3 loop is CASSPTTISETQYF.